This TCR beta chain originates from a study of a mutant IDH1 vaccine in newly diagnosed glioma. As for the study in general: Pretreatment consisted of radiotherapy, temozolomide, or both, with most receiving both.

About this clone: Its target is unknown.

Time point given: baseline, week 1 (first vaccination visit). Noted treatment: pre-vaccination baseline after standard-of-care therapy. The study, taken as a whole, reports: Variations in leading peripheral T cell clonotypes appeared to have no connection with pseudoprogression. Patients mounted vaccine-induced immune responses in 90% to 95% of cases.

Clones were sequenced by immunoSEQ multiplex PCR, and TCRdb holds only the in-frame ones, with some missing. The data hold tens of thousands of clones, with 83% observed a single time. V was trimmed by 0 bases and J by 1 base, leaving 10 bases between them. CDR1 SGHRS and CDR2 YFSETQ come from the germline V gene. This CDR3 contains 15 residues. The chain has TRBV5-1 and TRBJ1-1; D is ambiguous. The source is a woman in her 50s with glioma. The sequenced sample was PBMCs, obtained from a glioma patient treated with radiotherapy, temozolomide or both. The CDR3 coding sequence is TGCGCCAGCAGCTTGGAAGGGAGCCGGAACACTGAAGCTTTCTTT. It specifies CASSLEGSRNTEAFF.